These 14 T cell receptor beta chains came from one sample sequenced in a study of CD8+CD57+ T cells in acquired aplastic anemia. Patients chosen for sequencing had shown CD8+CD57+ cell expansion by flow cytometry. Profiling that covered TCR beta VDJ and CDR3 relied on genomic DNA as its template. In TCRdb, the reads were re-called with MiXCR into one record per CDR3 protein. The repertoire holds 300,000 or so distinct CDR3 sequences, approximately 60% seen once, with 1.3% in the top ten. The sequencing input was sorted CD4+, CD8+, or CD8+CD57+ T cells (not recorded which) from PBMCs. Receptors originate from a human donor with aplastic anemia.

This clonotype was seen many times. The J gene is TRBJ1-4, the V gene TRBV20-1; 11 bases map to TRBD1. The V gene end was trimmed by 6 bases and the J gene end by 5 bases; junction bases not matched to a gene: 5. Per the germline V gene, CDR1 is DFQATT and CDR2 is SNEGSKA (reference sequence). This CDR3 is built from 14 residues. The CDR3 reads CSAPRDRGNEKLFF. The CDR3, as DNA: TGCAGTGCACCCCGGGACAGGGGGAATGAAAAACTGTTTTTT.

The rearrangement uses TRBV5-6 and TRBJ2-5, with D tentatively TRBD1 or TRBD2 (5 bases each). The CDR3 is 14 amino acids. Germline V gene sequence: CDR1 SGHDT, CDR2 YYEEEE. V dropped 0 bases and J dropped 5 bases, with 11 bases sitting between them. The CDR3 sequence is CASSLVGREETQYF. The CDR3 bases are TGTGCCAGCAGCTTGGTAGGCAGGGAGGAGACCCAGTACTTC.

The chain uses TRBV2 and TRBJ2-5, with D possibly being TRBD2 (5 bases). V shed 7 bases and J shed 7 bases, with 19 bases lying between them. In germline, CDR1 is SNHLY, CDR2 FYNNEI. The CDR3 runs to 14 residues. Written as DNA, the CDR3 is TGTGCCAGCACCCCATACGGGGTTTCGGGGACCCAGTACTTC. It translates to CASTPYGVSGTQYF.

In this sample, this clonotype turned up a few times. CDR3 amino acids: CASSALSGYEQYF. The CDR3 nucleotides are TGTGCCAGCAGTGCTCTGAGCGGCTACGAGCAGTACTTC. The chain has TRBV6-4 and TRBJ2-7; tentatively, D is TRBD2 (5 bases). The CDR3 contains 13 residues. V was shortened by 4 bases and J by 3 bases, with 10 bases between the two germline ends. The germline CDR1 and CDR2 sequences are MRHNA and SNTAGT.

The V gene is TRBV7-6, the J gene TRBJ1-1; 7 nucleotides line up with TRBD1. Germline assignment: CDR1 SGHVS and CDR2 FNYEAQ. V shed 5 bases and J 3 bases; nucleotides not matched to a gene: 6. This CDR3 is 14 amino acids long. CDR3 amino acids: CASSPGQTYTEAFF. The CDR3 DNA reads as TGTGCCAGCAGCCCGGGACAGACGTACACTGAAGCTTTCTTT. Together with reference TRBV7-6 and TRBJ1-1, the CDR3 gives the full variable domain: GAGVSQSPRYKVTKRGQDVALRCDPISGHVSLYWYRQALGQGPEFLTYFNYEAQQDKSGLPNDRFSAERPEGSISTLTIQRTEQRDSAMYRCASSPGQTYTEAFFGQGTRLTVV.

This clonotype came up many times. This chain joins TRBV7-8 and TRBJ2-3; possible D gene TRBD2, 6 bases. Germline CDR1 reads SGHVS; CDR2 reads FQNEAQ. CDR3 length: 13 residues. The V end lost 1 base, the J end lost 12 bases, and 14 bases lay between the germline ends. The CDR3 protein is CASSLGGREFQYF. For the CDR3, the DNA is TGTGCCAGCAGCTTAGGGGGTCGGGAGTTCCAGTATTTT.

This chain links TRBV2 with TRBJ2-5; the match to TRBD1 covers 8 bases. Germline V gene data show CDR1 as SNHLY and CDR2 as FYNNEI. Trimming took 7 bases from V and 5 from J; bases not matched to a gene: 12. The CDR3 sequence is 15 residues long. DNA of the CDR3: TGTGCCAGCACATCGACAGGCCGGACAGGGGAGACCCAGTACTTC. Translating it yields CASTSTGRTGETQYF.

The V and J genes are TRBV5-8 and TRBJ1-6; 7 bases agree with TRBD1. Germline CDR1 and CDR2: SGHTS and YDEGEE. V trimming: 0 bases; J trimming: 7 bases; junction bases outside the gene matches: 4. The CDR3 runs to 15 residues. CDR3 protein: CASSLVGTENSPLHF. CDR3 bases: TGTGCCAGCAGCTTGGTTGGGACAGAGAATTCACCCCTCCACTTT.

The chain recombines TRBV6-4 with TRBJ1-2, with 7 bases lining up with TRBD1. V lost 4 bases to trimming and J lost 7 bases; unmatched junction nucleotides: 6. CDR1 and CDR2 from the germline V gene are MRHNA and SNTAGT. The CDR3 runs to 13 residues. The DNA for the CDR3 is TGTGCCAGCAGTGCCGGGACAGCAAGTGGCTACACCTTC. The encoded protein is CASSAGTASGYTF.

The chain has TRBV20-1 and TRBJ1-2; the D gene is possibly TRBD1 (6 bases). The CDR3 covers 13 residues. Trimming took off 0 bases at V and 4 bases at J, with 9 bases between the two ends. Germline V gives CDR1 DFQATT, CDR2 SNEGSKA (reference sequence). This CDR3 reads CSARERTVYGYTF. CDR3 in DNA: TGCAGTGCTAGAGAGAGGACAGTCTATGGCTACACCTTC.

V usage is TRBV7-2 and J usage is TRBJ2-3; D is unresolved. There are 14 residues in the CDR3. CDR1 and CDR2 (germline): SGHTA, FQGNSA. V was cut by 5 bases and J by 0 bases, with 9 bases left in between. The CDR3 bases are TGTGCCAGCAGCAAGATGGGGAGCACAGATACGCAGTATTTT. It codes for CASSKMGSTDTQYF.

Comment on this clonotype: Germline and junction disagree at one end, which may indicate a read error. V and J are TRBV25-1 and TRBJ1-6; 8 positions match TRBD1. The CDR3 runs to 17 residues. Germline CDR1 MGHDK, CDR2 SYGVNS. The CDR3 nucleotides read TGTACCAGCAGTGATACAACAGGGGGCTCCTATAATTCACCCCTCCACTTT. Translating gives CTSSDTTGGSYNSPLHF.

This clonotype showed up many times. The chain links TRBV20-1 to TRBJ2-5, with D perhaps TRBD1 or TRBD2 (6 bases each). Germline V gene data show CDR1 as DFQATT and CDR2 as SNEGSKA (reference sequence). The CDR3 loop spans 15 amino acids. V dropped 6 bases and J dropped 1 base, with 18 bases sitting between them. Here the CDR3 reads CSAQPKGGTQETQYF. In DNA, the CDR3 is TGCAGTGCCCAGCCCAAGGGGGGAACCCAAGAGACCCAGTACTTC.

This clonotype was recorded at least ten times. The CDR3 spells CASSHPGRRYNEQFF. The CDR3 coding sequence is TGTGCCAGCAGCCACCCGGGACGGCGATACAATGAGCAGTTCTTC. The V and J genes are TRBV3-1 and TRBJ2-1, with D perhaps given as TRBD1 or TRBD2 (5 bases each). CDR1 and CDR2 (germline): LGHDT, YNNKEL (reference sequence). The CDR3 has 15 residues. Trimming left V 3 bases short and J 4 bases short, with 13 bases between.